This T cell receptor (beta chain) was retrieved from a study of T-cell memory formation after mild COVID-19. Study results and caveats: Memory from before infection featured some responding clones, which suggests cross-reactive memory joined.

Only a few counts were recorded for this clonotype. Its cognate antigen is unknown. TCRdb reprocessed the 5' RACE reads via MiXCR and lists one record per CDR3 protein. Of around 390,000 distinct CDR3 sequences detected, approximately 15% appear once; the ten largest clones hold 20% to 25%. Germline CDR1 and CDR2: SGHTA and FQGNSA. This CDR3 has 13 residues. Trimming took 1 base from V and 9 from J, leaving 12 bases between them. V gene TRBV7-2 combines with J gene TRBJ1-2, with D possibly TRBD1 on 5 matching bases. Sequencing was carried out using PBMCs or a T cell subset sorted from them (not recorded which). The receptor was derived from a man aged 18 to 29 who had mild COVID-19 (a few samples of this study predate the infection). Cell type and time point are not known. The DNA for the CDR3 is TGTGCCAGCAGCTTAGACAGGCATTCGAGCTACACCTTC. Its translation: CASSLDRHSSYTF.